This T cell receptor beta chain was captured by sequencing in a study of shared clonotypes between healthy human individuals. General study findings and limits: Large sequencing depth failed to make sorted-subset sequencing complete, rarefaction showed.

The CDR3 loop spans 14 amino acids. V was trimmed by 3 bases and J by 2 bases, leaving 8 bases between them. From germline, CDR1 is MNHEY and CDR2 SMNVEV (reference sequence). TCRdb keeps only in-frame clones here, not all; method: immunoSEQ multiplex PCR. The sample consists of 800,000 to 950,000 clones, 90% to 98% of them appearing once. About this clone: Its antigen remains unknown.

Terminally differentiated effector memory CD45RA+ cells were excluded by CCR7 positive selection of CD45RO-negative cells. The sequencing sample was made of naive CD8+ T cells sorted from blood. This chain joins TRBV27 and TRBJ2-1; D gene unclear. The clonotype comes from a man aged 25 to 40 in good health. CDR3 sequence reads: CASSFNRAYNEQFF. The CDR3 bases are TGTGCCAGCAGTTTTAATAGGGCCTACAATGAGCAGTTCTTC.